Following are 24 T cell receptor beta chains from one sample sequenced in a study of T cells in Graves' hyperthyroidism and ophthalmopathy. Amplified TCR beta CDR3 regions derived from RNA transcripts. The HTBI set primed first-round TCR CDR3 RT-PCR. TCRdb re-analysed the multiplex PCR reads in MiXCR, keeping a single row per CDR3 protein. The repertoire holds around 300,000 distinct CDR3 sequences, around 14% seen once, with around 23% in the top ten. What was sequenced was blood. The source of these receptors is a woman aged 25-40 years with Graves' hyperthyroidism.

This clonotype occurred many times. V gene TRBV2 combines with J gene TRBJ2-2; unclear D gene. In germline, CDR1 is SNHLY, CDR2 FYNNEI. The CDR3 extends over 15 amino acids. The V end was cut by 2 bases, the J end by 7 bases, with 14 bases between. Here the CDR3 reads CASSEYEVRGGELFF. CDR3 nucleotides: TGTGCCAGCAGTGAATACGAGGTCCGTGGCGGGGAGCTGTTTTTT. The full variable domain, its missing parts supplied by reference TRBV2 and TRBJ2-2, is EPEVTQTPSHQVTQMGQEVILRCVPISNHLYFYWYRQILGQKVEFLVSFYNNEISEKSEIFDDQFSVERPDGSNFTLKIRSTKLEDSAMYFCASSEYEVRGGELFFGEGSRLTVL.

In its sample, this clonotype was seen once. This CDR3 is missing its conserved last phenylalanine or tryptophan, likely due to a read error. This sequence joins TRBV10-3 and TRBJ2-6, with D uncertain. Trimming removed 2 bases at V and 1 base at J, with 3 bases between. Germline V lookup: CDR1 ENHRY, CDR2 SYGVKD. The CDR3 has 14 amino acids. This chain's CDR3 is CAISESSGANVLTS. DNA for the CDR3: TGTGCCATCAGTGAGAGTTCTGGGGCCAACGTCCTGACTTCC.

This sequence joins TRBV20-1 and TRBJ2-2; D is uncertain. CDR1 and CDR2 from the germline V gene are DFQATT and SNEGSKA (reference sequence). The CDR3 extends over 14 amino acids. Deletions cut 3 bases from V and 4 bases from J, with 12 bases between. CDR3: CSARRTQSTGELFF. CDR3 DNA: TGCAGTGCTAGGAGGACGCAAAGCACCGGGGAGCTGTTTTTT.

The J gene is TRBJ2-3, the V gene TRBV18, with TRBD2 as a possible D gene (6 bases). This CDR3 is built from 19 residues. Germline V gene data show CDR1 as KGHSH and CDR2 as LQKENI. Between the trimmed V and J ends, which lost 1 base and 0 bases, there was a span of 20 bases. CDR3 in amino acids: CASSPLGPGWSGSTDTQYF. CDR3 in DNA: TGTGCCAGCTCACCACTTGGACCGGGGTGGAGCGGGAGCACAGATACGCAGTATTTT.

This clonotype was recorded at least ten times. The CDR3 protein is CSVSGTGGSYEQYF. CDR3 in DNA: TGCAGCGTTTCGGGGACAGGGGGTTCCTACGAGCAGTACTTC. The rearrangement links TRBV29-1 to TRBJ2-7; 11 bases are a match to TRBD1. Per the germline V gene, CDR1 is SQVTM and CDR2 is ANQGSEA. The CDR3 loop spans 14 amino acids. V lost 5 bases, J lost 1 base, and 4 bases stayed unmatched.

This clonotype has a handful of counts. The DNA of the CDR3 is TGCGCCAGCAGCCCCTTAGGTGTCGGACAGGGGGCCCCCGGGGAGCTGTTTTTT. Its protein is CASSPLGVGQGAPGELFF. The chain joins TRBV5-1 to TRBJ2-2, with TRBD1 identical over 11 bases. The CDR3 is made up of 18 amino acids. Germline trimming cut 4 bases from V and 6 bases from J; bases unmatched to any gene: 14. Germline V gives CDR1 SGHRS, CDR2 YFSETQ.

This chain connects TRBV28 to TRBJ2-5; the D gene is possibly TRBD2 (6 bases). The CDR3 spans 11 residues. V was cut by 4 bases and J by 13 bases, with 13 bases left in between. CDR1 and CDR2 (germline): MDHEN, SYDVKM. CDR3 sequence: CASSYSGTRYF. CDR3 coding DNA: TGTGCCAGCAGTTACTCCGGGACTCGGTACTTC.

In its sample, this clonotype was seen many times. The gene calls are TRBV27 and TRBJ2-2; 12 nucleotides match TRBD2. There are 15 residues in the CDR3. Trimming took 8 bases from V and 5 from J; bases not matched to a gene: 6. CDR1 and CDR2 (germline): MNHEY, SMNVEV (reference sequence). CDR3 DNA: TGTGCCAGCTTCTCGCTAGCGGGAGGGACCGGGGAGCTGTTTTTT. Translating gives CASFSLAGGTGELFF.

There are many counts of this clonotype. This chain joins TRBV20-1 and TRBJ1-1; tentatively, D is TRBD1 (5 bases). The CDR3 consists of 14 residues. The V gene's germline CDR1 is DFQATT and CDR2 SNEGSKA (reference sequence). Trimming stripped 5 bases from V and 5 bases from J, with 18 bases between. The CDR3 DNA sequence: TGCAGTGCTCCGAAGGGGAATTCGGGGACTGAAGCTTTCTTT. Amino acid sequence: CSAPKGNSGTEAFF.

This clonotype was counted a few times. The chain links TRBV20-1 to TRBJ2-5, with D uncertain. The CDR3 contains 13 residues. Germline CDR1 is DFQATT and CDR2 is SNEGSKA (reference sequence). The germline V and J ends were trimmed by 7 bases and 5 bases, with 17 bases remaining between them. The DNA for the CDR3 is TGCAGTGGAGAATTAGCCCAAGGGGAGACCCAGTACTTC. It yields the protein CSGELAQGETQYF.

This clonotype was detected ten times or more. J is TRBJ2-2 and V is TRBV29-1, with D possibly being TRBD1 (6 bases). The V end was cut by 7 bases, the J end by 0 bases, with 12 bases between. The CDR3 contains 14 residues. Germline V gene lookup returns CDR1 SQVTM and CDR2 ANQGSEA. CDR3 coding DNA: TGCAGCGGTGGACAGAACGCGAACACCGGGGAGCTGTTTTTT. It translates to CSGGQNANTGELFF.

This clonotype occurred many times. This chain joins TRBV28 and TRBJ2-7; 7 nucleotides agree with TRBD1. V shed 11 bases, J shed 4 bases, and the junction held 14 bases outside the gene matches. The germline CDR1 and CDR2 sequences are MDHEN and SYDVKM. The length of the CDR3 is 14 residues. CDR3 residues: CASRAGTAIYEQYF. As DNA, the CDR3 is TGTGCCTCCAGGGCCGGGACAGCCATTTACGAGCAGTACTTC. The whole variable domain, remainder taken from reference TRBV28 and TRBJ2-7, is DVKVTQSSRYLVKRTGEKVFLECVQDMDHENMFWYRQDPGLGLRLIYFSYDVKMKEKGDIPEGYSVSREKKERFSLILESASTNQTSMYLCASRAGTAIYEQYFGPGTRLTVT.

The table lists this clonotype with a few counts. One end of the junction fails to match germline, which may point to a read error. This chain uses TRBV7-7 with TRBJ2-5; D may match TRBD1 or TRBD2 (5 bases each). Germline-derived CDR1 and CDR2 are SSHAT and FNYEAQ (reference sequence). The CDR3 runs 13 residues. CDR3 region: CASSSGTGETQYF. CDR3 bases: TGTGCTAGCAGCTCAGGGACGGGGGAGACCCAGTACTTC.

As DNA, the CDR3 is TGCGCCAGCAGCCAAGAGGTTGGGAGGGGAGATCAGCCCCAGCATTTT. Its protein is CASSQEVGRGDQPQHF. The V gene is TRBV4-1, the J gene TRBJ1-5; TRBD1 is a possible D gene (5 bases). Trimming removed 0 bases at V and 5 bases at J, with 14 bases between. Germline CDR1 is MGHRA and CDR2 is YSYEKL. CDR3 length: 16 amino acids.

The rearrangement joins TRBV28 to TRBJ2-5; D gene uncertain. The V and J ends lost 3 bases and 9 bases respectively, with 14 bases between them. The CDR3 is 13 residues long. Germline V gene sequence: CDR1 MDHEN, CDR2 SYDVKM. The CDR3 DNA sequence: TGTGCCAGCAGTTTCCCCTCCATGTTCCCCCAGTACTTC. Its translation: CASSFPSMFPQYF.

This rearrangement joins TRBV24-1 to TRBJ1-1; D unresolved. The CDR3 extends over 13 amino acids. Germline CDR1 reads KGHDR; CDR2 reads SFDVKD. Trimming shortened V by 10 bases and J by 2 bases, and 13 bases separated the two germline ends. CDR3 coding DNA: TGTGCCACGCAATCAGACCTAAACACTGAAGCTTTCTTT. Protein: CATQSDLNTEAFF.

This clonotype was counted once. This sequence joins TRBV4-2 and TRBJ1-5; a possible D gene is TRBD1 (5 bases). Trimming took off 1 base at V and 5 bases at J, with 9 bases between the two ends. CDR3 length: 14 amino acids. Looked up from germline, CDR1 is LGHNA and CDR2 is YNFKEQ. CDR3 amino acids: CASSQGTGDQPQHF. For the CDR3, the DNA is TGTGCCAGCAGCCAAGGCACGGGGGATCAGCCCCAGCATTTT.

This clonotype was counted between two and nine times. This chain links TRBV28 with TRBJ2-1, with 7 bases that match TRBD2. CDR1 is MDHEN, CDR2 SYDVKM, per germline. V shed 6 bases and J 6 bases; nucleotides not matched to a gene: 11. The CDR3 loop spans 15 amino acids. CDR3 coding DNA: TGTGCCAGCAGCCAGAGCGGGAAAAGGTCCAATGAGCAGTTCTTC. This gives the protein CASSQSGKRSNEQFF.

At least ten counts were recorded for this clonotype. This chain connects TRBV6-2 or TRBV6-3 to TRBJ2-1; D unclear. This CDR3 is built from 13 residues. V dropped 0 bases and J dropped 8 bases, with 8 bases sitting between them. In germline, CDR1 is MNHEY, CDR2 SVGEGT. In nucleotides, the CDR3 is TGTGCCAGCAGTTACTCCCTCTCGGATGAGCAGTTCTTC. Translating gives CASSYSLSDEQFF.

This rearrangement joins TRBV20-1 to TRBJ2-1; 12 bases are a match to TRBD2. The ends lost 6 bases at V and 10 bases at J; junction bases unmatched: 16. The germline V gene encodes CDR1 DFQATT and CDR2 SNEGSKA (reference sequence). The CDR3 totals 16 residues. This chain's CDR3 is CSATNALAGGPREQFF. CDR3 in DNA: TGCAGTGCAACAAACGCCCTAGCGGGAGGGCCGAGGGAGCAGTTCTTC.

In regard to this clonotype: Germline and junction disagree at one end, which may indicate a read error. V and J are TRBV7-2 and TRBJ1-2; 7 bases map to TRBD1. This CDR3 spans 12 amino acids. Germline CDR1 and CDR2: SGHTA and FQGNSA. The chain's CDR3 is CASSQIYTGQSF. CDR3 nucleotide sequence: TGTGCCAGCAGCCAAATATATACGGGACAGTCCTTC.

This clonotype appeared many times. The chain uses TRBV28 and TRBJ1-1; D is uncertain. The CDR3 is 12 residues long. V lost 3 bases, J lost 5 bases, and 7 bases lay in between. Germline V gives CDR1 MDHEN, CDR2 SYDVKM. The CDR3 DNA follows: TGTGCCAGCAGTTTTGTTGGGACTGAAGCTTTCTTT. Encoded protein: CASSFVGTEAFF.

This clonotype was counted a few times. The J gene is TRBJ1-5, the V gene TRBV5-6; 7 nucleotides align to TRBD1. The CDR3 contains 14 residues. CDR1 SGHDT and CDR2 YYEEEE come from the germline V gene. With V trimmed by 6 bases and J by 2 bases, 5 bases remained unmatched. CDR3 DNA: TGTGCCAGCAACAGGGGAATGGGCAATCAGCCCCAGCATTTT. Translation gives CASNRGMGNQPQHF.

The chain joins TRBV6-6 to TRBJ1-4; D is unresolved. The CDR3 is 14 residues long. Trimming removed 0 bases from V and 5 bases from J, with 7 bases in between. Germline lookup yields CDR1 MNHNY and CDR2 SVGAGI (reference sequence). This CDR3 is CASSYSTSNEKLFF. CDR3 in DNA: TGTGCCAGCAGTTACTCAACCTCAAATGAAAAACTGTTTTTT.